These 26 T cell receptor beta chains originate from one sample sequenced in a study of OX40 agonist ivuxolimab in advanced cancers. Sequencing was performed with immunoSEQ multiplex PCR; in TCRdb, only in-frame clones are kept and a portion is missing. The data hold over 15,000 clones, with around 80% observed a single time. The sample here was CD4+ or CD8+ T cells sorted from blood, taken in a trial of the OX40 agonist ivuxolimab. These receptor sequences come from an adult with an advanced solid tumor such as melanoma, head and neck, liver or kidney cancer.

The chain joins TRBV4-1 to TRBJ2-7; 7 nucleotides agree with TRBD1. The ends lost 1 base at V and 7 bases at J; junction bases unmatched: 7. Germline CDR1 is MGHRA and CDR2 is YSYEKL. This CDR3 is built from 14 residues. CDR3 bases: TGCGCCAGCAGCCAAGCCCAACAGGGGAGAGAGCAGTACTTC. Translation gives CASSQAQQGREQYF.

The chain employs TRBV28 and TRBJ1-1; tentatively, D is TRBD1 (6 bases). Germline V gives CDR1 MDHEN, CDR2 SYDVKM. This CDR3 region has 15 residues. V was trimmed by 2 bases and J by 3 bases, leaving 13 bases between them. CDR3: CASSLGGLADTEAFF. As DNA, the CDR3 is TGTGCCAGCAGTTTAGGGGGGCTAGCCGACACTGAAGCTTTCTTT. Supplemented by reference TRBV28 and TRBJ1-1, the full variable domain reads DVKVTQSSRYLVKRTGEKVFLECVQDMDHENMFWYRQDPGLGLRLIYFSYDVKMKEKGDIPEGYSVSREKKERFSLILESASTNQTSMYLCASSLGGLADTEAFFGQGTRLTVV.

The chain carries TRBV21-1 and TRBJ2-7; the D call in the table, TRBD2, was not verified against the DNA. TRBV21-1 is noted as a pseudogene. The CDR3 loop spans 16 amino acids. CDR3 sequence reads: CASSKCVGLTTYEQYF. CDR3 bases: TGTGCCAGCAGCAAATGCGTTGGACTAACCACCTACGAGCAGTACTTC.

The chain uses TRBV27 and TRBJ1-3; D remains ambiguous. Germline V gives CDR1 MNHEY, CDR2 SMNVEV (reference sequence). Deletions cut 5 bases from V and 8 bases from J, with 13 bases between. CDR3 size: 13 residues. The CDR3 nucleotides are TGTGCCAGCAGTATGACGAAATGGGACACCATATATTTT. Translation gives CASSMTKWDTIYF.

This CDR3 reads CASSLVGTSGEQYF. CDR3 DNA sequence: TGTGCCAGCAGCTTGGTGGGGACCAGTGGCGAGCAGTACTTC. The chain employs TRBV5-4 and TRBJ2-7; either TRBD1 or TRBD2 may fit D (5 bases each). Trimming pared 0 bases from V and 6 bases from J, leaving 13 bases between. The CDR3 runs to 14 residues. Germline-derived CDR1 and CDR2 are SGHNT and YYREEE (reference sequence).

V is TRBV21-1 and J is TRBJ2-1; TRBD2, the table's D call, lacks a check against the DNA. TRBV21-1 is recorded as a pseudogene. The CDR3 covers 13 residues. The CDR3 loop is CASSPREANEQFF. In DNA form, the CDR3 reads TGTGCCAGCAGCCCCAGGGAGGCCAATGAGCAGTTCTTC.

V and J are TRBV7-9 and TRBJ1-6; 7 positions agree with TRBD1. V lost 5 bases and J lost 6; bases outside the gene matches: 4. Germline assignment: CDR1 SEHNR and CDR2 FQNEAQ (reference sequence). CDR3 length: 14 amino acids. CDR3: CASSPTGINSPLHF. The CDR3 nucleotides are TGTGCCAGCAGCCCGACAGGGATTAATTCACCCCTCCACTTT.

The CDR3 sequence is CASSARTGDNQPQHF. DNA of the CDR3: TGTGCCAGCAGCGCGCGGACAGGGGACAATCAGCCCCAGCATTTT. The chain carries TRBV9 and TRBJ1-5; TRBD1 matches at 9 bases. The junction had 4 bases not matched to a gene; V was cut back by 3 bases and J by 3 bases. This CDR3 spans 15 amino acids. CDR1 is SGDLS, CDR2 YYNGEE, per germline.

A single count supports this clone. The rearrangement uses TRBV28 and TRBJ2-3; D possibly uses TRBD1 or TRBD2 (5 bases each). The CDR3 has 9 amino acids. The germline V gene encodes CDR1 MDHEN and CDR2 SYDVKM. Trimming pared 8 bases from V and 10 bases from J, leaving 7 bases between. The CDR3 nucleotides are TGTGCCAGCGGGGGATCGCAGTATTTT. Its translation is CASGGSQYF.

Points on this clone: The junction shows a germline mismatch at one end, possibly a read error. The genes are TRBV28 and TRBJ2-5, with unresolved D. Looked up from germline, CDR1 is MDHEN and CDR2 is SYDVKM. The CDR3 has 11 residues. CDR3 in amino acids: CASILGETQYF. In nucleotides, the CDR3 is TGTGCCAGCATTTTAGGGGAGACCCAGTACTTC.

J is TRBJ2-5 and V is TRBV28, with D perhaps assigned TRBD1 or TRBD2 (5 bases each). The CDR3 is 10 residues long. Trimming took 5 bases from V and 11 from J, leaving 9 bases between them. The germline V gene encodes CDR1 MDHEN and CDR2 SYDVKM. CDR3 in amino acids: CASSRGAQYF. In DNA, the CDR3 is TGTGCCAGCAGTAGGGGAGCTCAGTACTTC.

DNA of the CDR3: TGTGCCACCAACCGGGGGACTGAAGCTTTCTTT. It is translated as CATNRGTEAFF. The chain couples TRBV28 to TRBJ1-1, with TRBD1 as a possible D gene (5 bases). In germline, CDR1 is MDHEN, CDR2 SYDVKM. Trimming removed 10 bases from V and 5 bases from J, with 11 bases in between. The CDR3 runs to 11 residues.

There are a few counts of this clone. The chain couples TRBV11-2 to TRBJ2-7; no definite D call. CDR1 SGHAT and CDR2 FQNNGV come from the germline V gene. The CDR3 covers 12 residues. Trimming pared 4 bases from V and 2 bases from J, leaving 6 bases between. The CDR3 here is CASSSSPYEQYF. In DNA, the CDR3 is TGTGCCAGCAGCTCGAGTCCCTACGAGCAGTACTTC.

The rearrangement uses TRBV5-6 and TRBJ2-5, with 10 bases identical to TRBD2. Germline-derived CDR1 and CDR2 are SGHDT and YYEEEE. With V trimmed by 2 bases and J by 0 bases, 7 bases remained unmatched. This CDR3 has 17 amino acids. The CDR3 bases are TGTGCCAGCAGCTTCTTCCTAGCGGGAGTCTACCAAGAGACCCAGTACTTC. The encoded protein is CASSFFLAGVYQETQYF.

The V gene is TRBV9, the J gene TRBJ1-2; 7 bases agree with TRBD1. CDR1 and CDR2 from the germline V gene are SGDLS and YYNGEE. V lost 5 bases, J lost 5 bases, and 9 bases stayed unmatched. This CDR3 is 14 amino acids long. This chain's CDR3 is CASSYRQGLYGYTF. The CDR3 region has the DNA TGTGCCAGCAGTTACAGACAGGGACTTTATGGCTACACCTTC.

The rearrangement links TRBV7-8 to TRBJ2-1; 10 bases are shared with TRBD2. This CDR3 is built from 16 residues. Germline lookup yields CDR1 SGHVS and CDR2 FQNEAQ. Losses at the gene ends were 5 bases for V and 7 bases for J; bases not matched to a gene: 11. CDR3 sequence reads: CASSPGGLAGGNEQFF. DNA for the CDR3: TGTGCCAGCAGCCCCGGTGGGTTAGCGGGAGGTAATGAGCAGTTCTTC.

The chain joins TRBV6-1 to TRBJ1-5; D is unresolved. Per the germline V gene, CDR1 is MNHNS and CDR2 is SASEGT. Trimming pared 4 bases from V and 5 bases from J, leaving 9 bases between. The CDR3 extends over 13 amino acids. The CDR3 DNA is TGTGCCAGCAGTGGAAAGACGGATCAGCCCCAGCATTTT. This translates into CASSGKTDQPQHF.

V and J are TRBV13 and TRBJ2-1, with unresolved D. V was shortened by 1 base and J by 6 bases, with 10 bases between the two germline ends. Germline values: CDR1 PRHDT, CDR2 FYEKMQ (reference sequence). The CDR3 totals 14 residues. CDR3: CASSLARAINEQFF. The CDR3 DNA reads as TGTGCCAGCAGCTTAGCTCGGGCTATCAATGAGCAGTTCTTC.

The rearrangement uses TRBV7-9 and TRBJ2-7, with TRBD1 matching 10 bases. Germline-derived CDR1 and CDR2 are SEHNR and FQNEAQ (reference sequence). J lost 3 bases, V lost 5 bases, and 4 bases had no gene match. The CDR3 runs to 14 residues. The CDR3 sequence is CASSAWTGGYEQYF. DNA of the CDR3: TGTGCCAGCAGCGCATGGACAGGGGGCTACGAGCAGTACTTC.

This rearrangement joins TRBV6-1 to TRBJ1-1; D is possibly TRBD1 (5 bases). The germline V gene encodes CDR1 MNHNS and CDR2 SASEGT. The V gene lost 5 bases and the J gene lost 6 bases, with 7 bases spanning the gap. This CDR3 has 11 residues. CDR3 coding DNA: TGTGCCAGCAGTTCAGGGCCTGAAGCTTTCTTT. It yields the protein CASSSGPEAFF.

This clone has just one count. The gene calls are TRBV6-5 and TRBJ1-1; D uncertain. This CDR3 is built from 15 residues. The V gene lost 0 bases and the J gene lost 2 bases, with 10 bases spanning the gap. Germline values: CDR1 MNHEY, CDR2 SVGAGI. The CDR3 nucleotides read TGTGCCAGCAGTTACTCGGGCCAGGCTAACACTGAAGCTTTCTTT. This encodes CASSYSGQANTEAFF.

CDR3 residues: CASSLGTAVNTEAFF. The CDR3 DNA sequence: TGTGCCAGCAGCTTAGGCACAGCAGTGAACACTGAAGCTTTCTTT. The V gene is TRBV7-2, the J gene TRBJ1-1; D is unresolved. The CDR3 is 15 amino acids. The germline V gene has CDR1 SGHTA and CDR2 FQGNSA. Trimming cost V 1 base and J 0 bases, with 9 bases left between them.

The rearrangement joins TRBV11-2 to TRBJ2-7, with unresolved D. V was cut by 0 bases and J by 5 bases, with 8 bases left in between. This CDR3 has 13 residues. The V gene's germline CDR1 is SGHAT and CDR2 FQNNGV. CDR3 DNA sequence: TGTGCCAGCAGCTTAGACTTCGGAGACGAGCAGTACTTC. Translating gives CASSLDFGDEQYF. The full variable domain, with the rest looked up from reference TRBV11-2 and TRBJ2-7, is EAGVAQSPRYKIIEKRQSVAFWCNPISGHATLYWYQQILGQGPKLLIQFQNNGVVDDSQLPKDRFSAERLKGVDSTLKIQPAKLEDSAVYLCASSLDFGDEQYFGPGTRLTVT.

The chain is built from TRBV28 and TRBJ2-5, with 13 nucleotides matching TRBD2. The DNA end favors TRBJ2-7, so the J call may be wrong. The germline CDR1 and CDR2 sequences are MDHEN and SYDVKM. The CDR3 spans 13 residues. The CDR3 DNA is TGTGCCACCCAAAGACTAGCGGGAGGCGAGCAGTACTTC. Amino acid sequence: CATQRLAGGEQYF.

The chain uses TRBV10-2 and TRBJ2-7; 8 bases match TRBD2. Trimming took 0 bases from V and 3 from J; bases not matched to a gene: 7. The CDR3 consists of 16 residues. The germline V gene has CDR1 WSHSY and CDR2 SAAADI. This chain's CDR3 is CASSESEAGEVYEQYF. CDR3 nucleotides: TGCGCCAGCAGTGAGTCTGAAGCGGGAGAAGTCTACGAGCAGTACTTC.

V gene TRBV27 combines with J gene TRBJ2-1; TRBD2 is a possible D gene (6 bases). Trimming pared 5 bases from V and 4 bases from J, leaving 27 bases between. The CDR3 totals 19 residues. CDR1 MNHEY and CDR2 SMNVEV come from the germline V gene (reference sequence). CDR3 DNA sequence: TGTGCCAGCAGTCCCACTCTCTCCGGACGGGGACTGAGGTACAATGAGCAGTTCTTC. Residues: CASSPTLSGRGLRYNEQFF.